The rows below give T cell receptor beta chains drawn from one sample of a study of OX40 agonist ivuxolimab in advanced cancers. The method was immunoSEQ multiplex PCR; TCRdb's version includes in-frame clones alone and lacks a portion of them. Here the sample spans approximately 30,000 clones, approximately 88% being singletons. Here the sequenced sample was CD4+ or CD8+ T cells sorted from blood, taken in a trial of the OX40 agonist ivuxolimab. The source of these receptors is an adult with an advanced solid tumor such as melanoma, head and neck, liver or kidney cancer. The conserved cysteine and the conserved F or W are not part of the CDR3 here. Expanded clones get a size class; other rows say once, few or many, or leave the size out.

V gene	J gene	clone size	CDR3 protein
TRBV11-2	TRBJ1-6	NA	ASSSADQVSYNSPLH
TRBV11-2	TRBJ1-3	NA	ASSLGRNSGNTIY
TRBV7-6	TRBJ2-3	NA	ASSLAQLNTDTQY
TRBV27	TRBJ2-2	NA	ASSLLIGPLNTGELF
TRBV6-5	TRBJ1-2	NA	ASSWANFYGYT
TRBV27	TRBJ1-2	NA	ASSFALRGYGYT
TRBV6-5	TRBJ2-7	NA	ASSPLSPYEQY
TRBV28	TRBJ2-1	NA	ASSIPTSGRWGNEQF
TRBV11-2	TRBJ2-2	NA	ASSSSYSGPNTGELF
TRBV5-1	TRBJ1-2	NA	ASSPRDRVGYGYT
TRBV7-9	TRBJ2-5	NA	ASSLVVGSQETQY
TRBV7-2	TRBJ2-1	NA	ASSFVYGNDNEQF
TRBV19	TRBJ1-1	NA	ASSIMGASFTEAF
TRBV11-2	TRBJ2-1	once	ASSLVEDSYNEQF
TRBV6-6	TRBJ2-1	NA	ASSYEAYNEQF
TRBV6-6	TRBJ2-7	NA	ASSYDLVTDSYEQY
TRBV27	TRBJ2-5	NA	ASSLNRGEETQY
TRBV10-3	TRBJ2-7	NA	AISDDHQSYEQY
TRBV19	TRBJ2-1	hyperexpanded	ASSGRSGGAFYNEQF
TRBV7-9	TRBJ1-2	once	ASSSEPDGTNYGYT
TRBV19	TRBJ1-1	few	ASIRGATEAF
TRBV19	TRBJ1-2	NA	ASSPPTASNYGYT
TRBV6-5	TRBJ2-2	NA	ASSYSQNTGELF
TRBV7-2	TRBJ1-6	NA	ASSPTRLNSPLH
TRBV6-6	TRBJ2-3	NA	ASSYRAVGTDTQY
TRBV10-3	TRBJ2-1	NA	AISETPGTSGSNEQF
TRBV30	TRBJ2-5	NA	AWSGGGRETQY
TRBV9	TRBJ1-4	NA	ASSPPRDETLF
TRBV2	TRBJ1-2	NA	ASSGGGGYGYT
TRBV25-1	TRBJ2-7	few	ASSSRTGGSYEQY
TRBV29-1	TRBJ2-7	NA	SVVLAGGVGSYEQY
TRBV9	TRBJ2-7	NA	ASSVGGFSYEQY
TRBV15	TRBJ2-7	NA	ATSKQAGAASEQY
TRBV15	TRBJ2-1	NA	ATSRGTGRNEQF
TRBV15	TRBJ2-7	NA	ATSRESGEGEQY
TRBV4-3	TRBJ2-1	NA	ASSYSPGQGGFYNEQF
TRBV6-6	TRBJ2-3	NA	ASQGVSDTQY
TRBV2	TRBJ2-1	few	ASSDPGDSYNEQF
TRBV7-3	TRBJ1-1	once	ASRPGETNTEAF
TRBV6-5	TRBJ1-3	once	ASSYYGGYNTIY
TRBV6-5	TRBJ2-2	NA	ASSSHTTGELF
TRBV5-1	TRBJ2-5	NA	ASSLLPGQGEETQY
TRBV7-9	TRBJ2-7	NA	ASSLVGGGLPYEQY
TRBV21-1	TRBJ1-1	NA	ASSRRQGKEAEAF
TRBV7-9	TRBJ2-2	medium-sized	ASSLALDSSTGELF
TRBV13	TRBJ2-1	NA	ASSPAEREKGEQF
TRBV4-3	TRBJ2-7	NA	ASSHSATGESYEQY
TRBV5-6	TRBJ2-7	NA	ASWGDNTYEQY
TRBV2	TRBJ2-7	NA	ASREGGSETYEQY
TRBV6-1	TRBJ2-7	NA	ASKVWVAPTYEQY
TRBV6-1	TRBJ2-7	NA	ASSSGGTVPYEQY
TRBV13	TRBJ2-7	NA	ASSEGAGTSGSSYEQY
TRBV12-5	TRBJ1-2	NA	ASGLSGEFILNYGYT
TRBV7-8	TRBJ2-5	NA	ASRRGETGVGETQY
TRBV15	TRBJ1-2	NA	ATSRDQPDRGFSYT
TRBV7-3	TRBJ2-5	NA	ASSWAGGETQY
TRBV6-6	TRBJ2-1	few	ASIQDSSSYNEQF